These 6 T cell receptor beta chains were all obtained from the same sample, sequenced in a study of beta chain features in type 1 diabetes. Study results and caveats: In every one of the four CD4+ subsets, TCRB CDR3s were moderately but significantly shorter in Type 1 diabetes patients.

These receptors' targets are unknown. All of the isolated RNA was reverse transcribed, so expressed TCRB transcripts were sequenced. Measured with immunoSEQ multiplex PCR; TCRdb has only the in-frame clones, and not every one. The sample contains 55,000 to 85,000 clones, roughly 50% of which appear only once. Sequenced input: central memory CD4+ T cells from blood. These receptors were obtained from a man aged 30 to 39 with type 1 diabetes.

CDR3 bases: TGTGCCAGCAGTTTCAGACAGGGGAACACTGAAGCTTTCTTT. As protein: CASSFRQGNTEAFF. The chain is built from TRBV5-4 and TRBJ1-1; TRBD1 matches at 7 bases. V shed 5 bases, J shed 1 base, and the junction held 5 bases outside the gene matches. There are 14 residues in the CDR3. In germline, CDR1 is SGHNT, CDR2 YYREEE (reference sequence).

This clone was observed a few times. The chain couples TRBV19 to TRBJ1-1; 8 bases align to TRBD1. J lost 4 bases, V lost 6 bases, and 7 bases had no gene match. Germline V CDR1 and CDR2: LNHDA, SQIVND (reference sequence). This CDR3 has 14 residues. CDR3 sequence: CASSPQGDATEAFF. As DNA, the CDR3 is TGTGCCAGTAGCCCACAGGGGGATGCCACTGAAGCTTTCTTT. The full variable domain, completed using reference TRBV19 and TRBJ1-1, is DGGITQSPKYLFRKEGQNVTLSCEQNLNHDAMYWYRQDPGQGLRLIYYSQIVNDFQKGDIAEGYSVSREKKESFPLTVTSAQKNPTAFYLCASSPQGDATEAFFGQGTRLTVV.

The chain recombines TRBV21-1 with TRBJ1-5. TRBV21-1 is labeled a pseudogene. The CDR3 loop spans 14 amino acids. Here the CDR3 reads CASSIWRGNQPQHF. The CDR3 region has the DNA TGTGCCAGCAGCATTTGGCGGGGGAATCAGCCCCAGCATTTT.

CDR3 loop: CASSVLAGASEQFF. The CDR3 coding sequence is TGTGCCAGCAGTGTGTTAGCGGGAGCCAGTGAGCAGTTCTTC. The rearrangement links TRBV2 to TRBJ2-1, with 9 bases lining up with TRBD2. Unmatched junction bases numbered 7, after V lost 4 bases and J lost 9 bases. The germline V gene encodes CDR1 SNHLY and CDR2 FYNNEI. CDR3 length equals 14 residues. The full variable domain, in which reference TRBV2 and TRBJ2-1 provide the parts outside the CDR3, is EPEVTQTPSHQVTQMGQEVILRCVPISNHLYFYWYRQILGQKVEFLVSFYNNEISEKSEIFDDQFSVERPDGSNFTLKIRSTKLEDSAMYFCASSVLAGASEQFFGPGTRLTVL.

The chain couples TRBV5-1 to TRBJ1-2; TRBD1 might be the D (5 bases). Germline CDR1 reads SGHRS; CDR2 reads YFSETQ. The CDR3 has 14 residues. V lost 0 bases, J lost 7 bases, and 13 bases lay in between. The CDR3 spells CASSLVAGKGGYTF. For the CDR3, the DNA is TGCGCCAGCAGCTTGGTCGCAGGGAAGGGTGGCTACACCTTC.

This clone was counted a few times. The gene calls are TRBV19 and TRBJ2-1; 8 nucleotides match TRBD1. Looked up from germline, CDR1 is LNHDA and CDR2 is SQIVND (reference sequence). Losses at the gene ends were 2 bases for V and 0 bases for J; bases not matched to a gene: 3. The CDR3 extends over 16 amino acids. The CDR3 nucleotides are TGTGCCAGTAGTATAACCGACAGGGGCTCCTACAATGAGCAGTTCTTC. Amino acids: CASSITDRGSYNEQFF.